What follows are 6 T cell receptor beta chains derived from one specimen sequenced in a study of patients and donors after allogeneic stem cell transplantation. TCRdb re-called the RT-PCR reads with MiXCR, one entry per CDR3 protein. Seen here are about 960,000 distinct CDR3 sequences, under 20% observed once, and the top ten hold roughly 6%. The sample taken for sequencing was blood, either unsorted or a sorted T cell fraction (not recorded which). The receptors stem from a human donor who was either an allogeneic HSCT recipient or a stem cell or donor lymphocyte infusion donor (not recorded which). It is not recorded whose cells these are; they may come from a transplant donor.

This clonotype was observed a few times. The rearrangement uses TRBV24-1 and TRBJ2-2; tentative D call: TRBD1 (5 bases). Germline CDR1 and CDR2: KGHDR and SFDVKD. CDR3 length: 13 residues. V lost 6 bases and J 6 bases, leaving 10 bases between the germline ends. CDR3 region: CATSIGDAGELFF. In nucleotides, the CDR3 is TGTGCCACCAGTATAGGGGATGCCGGGGAGCTGTTTTTT.

The table lists this clonotype with a few counts. V and J are TRBV4-1 and TRBJ2-7; no clear D gene. V lost 0 bases and J lost 4, with 13 bases in between. Germline assignment: CDR1 MGHRA and CDR2 YSYEKL. CDR3 length: 15 amino acids. The CDR3 DNA reads as TGCGCCAGCAGCCAAGAGGGCTCGGGTTCGTACGAGCAGTACTTC. It translates to CASSQEGSGSYEQYF.

This clonotype has a handful of counts. V is TRBV5-6 and J is TRBJ2-1; a weak D match, TRBD1 (6 bases). Between the trimmed V and J ends, which lost 4 bases and 9 bases, there was a span of 20 bases. Germline CDR1 is SGHDT and CDR2 is YYEEEE. The CDR3 is 15 residues long. CDR3 region: CASSPTPTGLGEQFF. CDR3 sequence (DNA): TGTGCCAGCAGCCCGACTCCCACAGGGTTGGGTGAGCAGTTCTTC.

This clonotype was detected only a few times. The rearrangement uses TRBV12-3 or TRBV12-4 and TRBJ1-1, with a weak D call TRBD1 (6 bases). The CDR3 is 14 amino acids. Trimming took off 7 bases at V and 1 base at J, with 13 bases between the two ends. CDR3 sequence: CASIITGQNTEAFF. The CDR3 DNA reads TGTGCCAGCATTATAACGGGACAGAACACTGAAGCTTTCTTT.

This clonotype was detected only a few times. V and J are TRBV6-1 and TRBJ2-5, with 10 bases identical to TRBD1. The CDR3 has 16 residues. V trimming: 5 bases; J trimming: 5 bases; junction bases outside the gene matches: 11. In germline, CDR1 is MNHNS, CDR2 SASEGT. The CDR3 loop reads CASSHRDRGAGETQYF. The CDR3 nucleotides read TGTGCCAGCAGTCACCGGGACAGGGGCGCCGGGGAGACCCAGTACTTC.

This sequence joins TRBV5-1 and TRBJ1-5; D possibly corresponds to TRBD1 (5 bases). CDR1 SGHRS and CDR2 YFSETQ come from the germline V gene. This CDR3 region has 14 residues. Trimming left V 5 bases short and J 0 bases short, with 9 bases between. In nucleotides, the CDR3 is TGCGCCAGCAGTTGGGACGGTAGCAATCAGCCCCAGCATTTT. The encoded protein is CASSWDGSNQPQHF.